The clone carrying this TCR beta chain was seen just once. Here immunoSEQ multiplex PCR was the method, and the copy in TCRdb shows in-frame clones only, minus some. The sample has some 350,000 clones, roughly 71% seen once. The source of the sample is a study of cytotoxic CD8 clonotypes in ibrutinib-treated CLL. Study background: After median approximately 74 months, approximately 14 stayed in remission, approximately twelve progressed; responses roughly 24 partial, 2 complete.

Germline-derived CDR1 and CDR2 are SGHAT and FQNNGV. The CDR3 is 15 amino acids. V shed 5 bases, J shed 2 bases, and the junction held 5 bases outside the gene matches. This chain uses TRBV11-2 with TRBJ1-3; 8 bases map to TRBD1. The sample in question was PBMCs, obtained after 36 months of ibrutinib treatment. The origin of this receptor is a human donor with chronic lymphocytic leukemia. The DNA for the CDR3 is TGTGCCAGCAGCCTATTGACAGGGGCTGGAAACACCATATATTTT. Translating gives CASSLLTGAGNTIYF.